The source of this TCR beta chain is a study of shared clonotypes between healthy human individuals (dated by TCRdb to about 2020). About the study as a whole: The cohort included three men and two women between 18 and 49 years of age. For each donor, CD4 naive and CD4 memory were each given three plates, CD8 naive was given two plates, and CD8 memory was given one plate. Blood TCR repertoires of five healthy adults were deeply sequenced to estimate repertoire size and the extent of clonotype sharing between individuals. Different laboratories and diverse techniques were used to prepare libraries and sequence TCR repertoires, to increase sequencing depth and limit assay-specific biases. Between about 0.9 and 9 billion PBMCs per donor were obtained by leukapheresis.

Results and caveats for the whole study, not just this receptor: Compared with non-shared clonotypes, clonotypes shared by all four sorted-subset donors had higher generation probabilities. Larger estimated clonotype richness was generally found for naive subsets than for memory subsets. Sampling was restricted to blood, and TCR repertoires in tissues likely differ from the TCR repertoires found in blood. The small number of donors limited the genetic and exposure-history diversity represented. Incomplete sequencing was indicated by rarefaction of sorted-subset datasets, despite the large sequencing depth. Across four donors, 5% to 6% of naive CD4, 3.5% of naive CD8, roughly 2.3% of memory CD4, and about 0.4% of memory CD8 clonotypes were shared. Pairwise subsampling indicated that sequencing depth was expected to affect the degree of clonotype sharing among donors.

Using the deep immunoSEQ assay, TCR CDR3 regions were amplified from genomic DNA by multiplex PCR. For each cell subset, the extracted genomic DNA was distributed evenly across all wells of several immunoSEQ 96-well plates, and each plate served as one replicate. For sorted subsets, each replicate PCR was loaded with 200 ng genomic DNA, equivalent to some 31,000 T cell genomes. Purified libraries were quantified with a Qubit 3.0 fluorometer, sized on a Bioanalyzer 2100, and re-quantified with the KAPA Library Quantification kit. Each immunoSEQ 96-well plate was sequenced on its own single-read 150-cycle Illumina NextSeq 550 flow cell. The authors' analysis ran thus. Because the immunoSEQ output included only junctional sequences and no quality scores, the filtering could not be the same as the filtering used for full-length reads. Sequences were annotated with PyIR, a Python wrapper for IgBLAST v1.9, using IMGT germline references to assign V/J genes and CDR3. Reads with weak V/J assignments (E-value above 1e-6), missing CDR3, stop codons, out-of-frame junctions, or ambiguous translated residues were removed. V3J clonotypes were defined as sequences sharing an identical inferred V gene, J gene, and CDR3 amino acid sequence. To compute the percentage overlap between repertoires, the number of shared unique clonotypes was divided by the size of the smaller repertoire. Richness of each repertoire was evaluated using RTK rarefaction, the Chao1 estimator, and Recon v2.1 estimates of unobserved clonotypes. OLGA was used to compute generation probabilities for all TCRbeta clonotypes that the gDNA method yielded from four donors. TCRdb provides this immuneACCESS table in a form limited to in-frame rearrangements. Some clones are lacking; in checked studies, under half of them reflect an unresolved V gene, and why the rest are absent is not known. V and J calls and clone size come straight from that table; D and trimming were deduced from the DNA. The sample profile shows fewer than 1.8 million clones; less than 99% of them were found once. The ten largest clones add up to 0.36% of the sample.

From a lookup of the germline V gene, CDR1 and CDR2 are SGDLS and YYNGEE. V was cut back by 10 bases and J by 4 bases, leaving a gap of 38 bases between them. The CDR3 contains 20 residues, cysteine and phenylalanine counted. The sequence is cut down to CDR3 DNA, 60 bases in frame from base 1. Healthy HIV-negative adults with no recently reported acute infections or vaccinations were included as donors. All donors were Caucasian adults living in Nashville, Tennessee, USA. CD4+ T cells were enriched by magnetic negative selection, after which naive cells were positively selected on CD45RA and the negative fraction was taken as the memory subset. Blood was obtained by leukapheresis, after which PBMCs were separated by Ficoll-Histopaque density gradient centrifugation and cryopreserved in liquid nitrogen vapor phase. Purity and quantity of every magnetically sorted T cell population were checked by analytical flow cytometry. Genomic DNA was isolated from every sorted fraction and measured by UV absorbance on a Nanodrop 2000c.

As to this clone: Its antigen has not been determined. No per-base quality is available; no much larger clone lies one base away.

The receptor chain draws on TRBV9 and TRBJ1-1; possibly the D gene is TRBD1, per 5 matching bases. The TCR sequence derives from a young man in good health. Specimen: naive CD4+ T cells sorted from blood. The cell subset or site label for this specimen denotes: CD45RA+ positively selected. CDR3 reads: CACWTTLTGKGYGWITEAFF. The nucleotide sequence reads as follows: TGTGCCTGCTGGACGACGCTTACAGGAAAGGGGTACGGGTGGATCACTGAAGCTTTCTTT.